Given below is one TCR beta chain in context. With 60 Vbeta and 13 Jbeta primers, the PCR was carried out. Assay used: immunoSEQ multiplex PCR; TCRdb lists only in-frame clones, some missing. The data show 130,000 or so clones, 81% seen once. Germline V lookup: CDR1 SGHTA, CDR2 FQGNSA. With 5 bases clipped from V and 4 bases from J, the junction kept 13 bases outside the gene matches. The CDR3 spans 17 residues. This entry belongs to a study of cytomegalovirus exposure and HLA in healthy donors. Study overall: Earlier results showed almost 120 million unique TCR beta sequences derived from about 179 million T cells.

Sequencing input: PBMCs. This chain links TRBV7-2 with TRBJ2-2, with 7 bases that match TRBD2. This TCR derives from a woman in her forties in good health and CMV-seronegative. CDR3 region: CASSDPGLVSVTGELFF. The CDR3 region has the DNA TGTGCCAGCAGCGACCCCGGACTAGTCTCGGTCACCGGGGAGCTGTTTTTT.